This T cell receptor beta chain was documented in a study of response to subunit inactivated influenza vaccine. Comment on this clonotype: Its cognate antigen is unknown.

Study-level points and caveats: The study's authors posited that every seasonal influenza vaccination enlists few new T cells.

TCRdb analysed the RT-PCR reads with MiXCR anew, one entry per CDR3 protein. Among about 160,000 distinct CDR3 sequences listed, 11% were seen once. This TCR came from a man in his fifties who received an inactivated influenza vaccine. The sequences come from non-naive T cells sorted from PBMCs, collected 40 to 50 days after vaccination.

CDR3 nucleotide sequence: TGTGCCACCAGTGACCGGACAGGGGACGGCTACACCTTC. It specifies CATSDRTGDGYTF. The chain combines TRBV24-1 with TRBJ1-2, with 9 bases aligning to TRBD1. Trimming removed 4 bases from V and 8 bases from J; junction bases left unmatched: 4. CDR3 length: 13 residues. Germline V gene lookup returns CDR1 KGHDR and CDR2 SFDVKD.